This T cell receptor (beta chain) was recorded in a study of cytomegalovirus exposure and HLA in healthy donors. Overall study findings and caveats: Researchers catalogued around 150 TCR beta chains as cytomegalovirus-associated. Subsequent analysis found a tendency for first-cohort TCR clusters to co-occur within the 95 to 150 validation repertoires. The study found most TCR sequences rare, yet found some public TCRs in many donors.

Repertoires were generated with immunoSEQ multiplex PCR, while TCRdb's copy carries only in-frame clones and drops some. The profile shows some 50,000 clones, approximately 95% of them singletons. Among the 110 or so subjects of the validation cohort, separate from the 666-subject first cohort, were the donors. Germline V gives CDR1 SGHRS, CDR2 YFSETQ. The CDR3 covers 14 residues. The V end lost 5 bases, the J end lost 0 bases, and 10 bases lay between the germline ends. As concerns this clone: Antigen specificity is unknown.

This clonotype was obtained from a woman aged 18-29 years in good health and CMV-seropositive. The rearrangement uses TRBV5-1 and TRBJ2-3; maybe TRBD2 (6 bases). The source material was PBMCs. CDR3 coding DNA: TGCGCCAGCAGTCTGGGGGGTAGCACAGATACGCAGTATTTT. The encoded protein is CASSLGGSTDTQYF. Filled out from reference TRBV5-1 and TRBJ2-3, the complete variable domain reads KAGVTQTPRYLIKTRGQQVTLSCSPISGHRSVSWYQQTPGQGLQFLFEYFSETQRNKGNFPGRFSGRQFSNSRSEMNVSTLELGDSALYLCASSLGGSTDTQYFGPGTRLTVL.